This TCR beta chain came from a study of OX40 agonist ivuxolimab in advanced cancers. Samples of blood were obtained at baseline, on cycle 4 day 1, and on cycle 7 day 1. The CDR3 totals 14 residues. From germline, CDR1 is SGHVS and CDR2 FQNEAQ. V was pared by 1 base and J by 7 bases, with 1 base of the junction left unmatched. In this sample, this clone turned up once. Its antigen is not known. The protocol was immunoSEQ multiplex PCR, while the TCRdb copy is restricted to in-frame clones and leaves out a portion. The sample carries approximately 100,000 clones, about 90% recorded once. Regarding the study as a whole: It was also the case that some nonresponders had low normalized T-cell clonal expansion. Within 6 weeks, CD4+ and CD8+ blood T cells expanded clonally at 0.1 to 3.0 mg/kg. Expanded peripheral T cells had an undetermined antigen specificity.

The source is an adult with an advanced solid tumor such as melanoma, head and neck, liver or kidney cancer. The chain uses TRBV7-8 and TRBJ2-4, with 10 bases identical to TRBD1. Material: CD4+ or CD8+ T cells sorted from blood, obtained in a trial of the OX40 agonist ivuxolimab. This CDR3 is CASSLGTGGNIQYF. DNA for the CDR3: TGTGCCAGCAGCTTAGGGACAGGGGGGAACATTCAGTACTTC.